The present entry profiles one T cell receptor beta chain with its context. No antigen is known for it. The sample holds no much larger clone one base away, and base qualities are not on file. Related transplant donors provided blood samples for TCR beta sequencing. Using Nuclei Lysis Solution, genomic DNA was extracted from unfractionated peripheral blood mononuclear cells that were either fresh or cryopreserved. With the immunoSEQ assay, which is a bias-controlled multiplex PCR relying on V- and J-specific primers, TCR beta CDR3 regions were amplified from genomic DNA. In a second PCR step, the CDR3 amplicons were tagged with a proprietary barcode plus Illumina adapter sequences. CDR3 libraries were sequenced on an Illumina MiSeq instrument. The published analysis was carried out like this. Export and quality control were performed with immunoSEQ Analyzer 3.0, and downstream analyses were performed with R Bioconductor and Immunarch. Only productive rearrangements in the normalized downsampled data set went into calculating the repertoire metrics. Clonotypes larger than 5 templates in the normalized cohort were defined as pathologically expanded. The Inverse Simpson Index was used to measure repertoire diversity. To capture all clonotypes, CMV-specificity analyses were performed on the non-normalized data set. TCRdb's version of the immuneACCESS table is confined to in-frame rearrangements and falls short of the full clone set. An unresolved V gene accounts for under half of the shortfall where checked; the remainder is of unknown origin. The DNA was the basis for D and trimming; V, J and clone size are from that table. This sample has about 45,000 clones in its table, and around 94% of those were observed once. The ten largest clonotypes hold roughly 0.85% of the sample.

The data stem from a study of T cell clonotyping in hematopoietic cell transplantation (dated by TCRdb to the early 2020s). Some background on the complete study: A total of more than 130 blood samples were collected in the study from a few dozen consecutive transplant recipients and their related donors. Recruitment of patients was conducted between 2015 and 2017, and follow-up was continued until September 2020 or death. Study-wide findings and limitations: A decrease in recipient TCR diversity was observed after transplant, and a progressive increase in pathologically expanded clonotypes was seen from day 30 to day 180. Sample size was limited, and cells were not sorted, so CD4 and CD8 repertoire contributions could not be separated. Just a small fraction of recipient repertoires overlapped with donor repertoires, and more than 95% appeared de novo at the given depth. Inverse Simpson Index values from donors and from recipients before transplant predicted broader TCR repertoire diversity after transplant.

The V end loses 2 bases and the J end loses 1 base, and a stretch of 14 bases separates them. Per the germline V gene, SQVTM is the CDR1 and ANQGSEA is the CDR2. The CDR3 numbers 15 residues from cysteine through phenylalanine. Kept here is only the CDR3 DNA, which spans 45 bases and is read in frame from base 1. The receptor was isolated from a woman aged 45 to 65 in good health. Some clones in this sample may be carry-over from other donors' samples. The rearrangement combines TRBV29-1 with TRBJ1-2, and TRBD1 may be the D gene, going by 5 matching bases. Sequencing was performed on peripheral blood mononuclear cells. CDR3 protein: CSVESTRGNNYGYTF. The nucleotides are TGCAGCGTTGAATCCACGCGGGGGAATAACTATGGCTACACCTTC.